The 21 T cell receptor beta chains reported below all come from one sample, sequenced in a study of T cells in localized non-small cell lung cancer. This table comes from immunoSEQ multiplex PCR, and its TCRdb copy is limited to in-frame clones, with some not included. The sample yields roughly 1,700 clones, about 24% seen once. Here the sequenced sample was normal lung tissue next to the tumor, taken before any cancer treatment. These receptors were taken from a female donor of 60 years or more with stage II lung adenocarcinoma.

This clone was recorded a few times. The chain is built from TRBV28 and TRBJ1-3; 7 nucleotides align to TRBD1. V trimming: 5 bases; J trimming: 0 bases; junction bases outside the gene matches: 13. The CDR3 spans 18 residues. Germline CDR1 reads MDHEN; CDR2 reads SYDVKM. The CDR3 DNA reads TGTGCCAGCAGTCCAACAGGGGTCCTCTCCTCCTCTGGAAACACCATATATTTT. It codes for CASSPTGVLSSSGNTIYF.

The genes are TRBV19 and TRBJ1-5, with D possibly being TRBD1 (5 bases). V lost 3 bases to trimming and J lost 3 bases, with 18 bases between them. Germline CDR1 is LNHDA and CDR2 is SQIVND (reference sequence). CDR3 length equals 17 residues. DNA for the CDR3: TGTGCCAGTAGTATTAAGGCAGGGCCTACTCACAATCAGCCCCAGCATTTT. As protein: CASSIKAGPTHNQPQHF. The full variable domain, in which reference TRBV19 and TRBJ1-5 provide the parts outside the CDR3, is DGGITQSPKYLFRKEGQNVTLSCEQNLNHDAMYWYRQDPGQGLRLIYYSQIVNDFQKGDIAEGYSVSREKKESFPLTVTSAQKNPTAFYLCASSIKAGPTHNQPQHFGDGTRLSIL.

V usage is TRBV7-2 and J usage is TRBJ2-5; D is possibly TRBD1 or TRBD2 (5 bases each). The J call may be faulty, since TRBJ2-7 better matches the DNA end. The CDR3 is made up of 18 amino acids. Germline CDR1 SGHTA, CDR2 FQGNSA. The CDR3 protein is CASSLSFGPGTESYEQYF. CDR3 sequence (DNA): TGTGCCAGCAGCTTATCGTTCGGCCCAGGGACGGAATCCTACGAGCAGTACTTC.

This clone was seen a handful of times. J is TRBJ2-1 and V is TRBV19; possibly TRBD2 for D (7 bases). Trimming took 1 base from V and 0 from J, leaving 10 bases between them. This CDR3 has 16 amino acids. CDR1 and CDR2 from the germline V gene are LNHDA and SQIVND (reference sequence). CDR3 in DNA: TGTGCCAGTAGTATAGCTGGGGGGGCCTCCTACAATGAGCAGTTCTTC. The encoded protein is CASSIAGGASYNEQFF. The complete variable domain, with remaining parts taken from reference TRBV19 and TRBJ2-1, reads DGGITQSPKYLFRKEGQNVTLSCEQNLNHDAMYWYRQDPGQGLRLIYYSQIVNDFQKGDIAEGYSVSREKKESFPLTVTSAQKNPTAFYLCASSIAGGASYNEQFFGPGTRLTVL.

This clone was counted only a few times. The chain employs TRBV19 and TRBJ2-3; 13 nucleotides align to TRBD2. From germline, CDR1 is LNHDA and CDR2 SQIVND (reference sequence). V dropped 10 bases and J dropped 2; count of bases not matched to a gene: 6. The CDR3 runs to 15 residues. For the CDR3, the DNA is TGTGCCACCCGGGGACTAGCGGGGCTCACAGATACGCAGTATTTT. Its protein is CATRGLAGLTDTQYF.

The chain recombines TRBV19 with TRBJ2-6, with D possibly called TRBD1 or TRBD2 (5 bases each). V lost 6 bases and J 0 bases, leaving 9 bases between the germline ends. The germline V gene has CDR1 LNHDA and CDR2 SQIVND (reference sequence). This CDR3 contains 15 residues. In nucleotides, the CDR3 is TGTGCCAGTAGGGCAGGGACCTCTGGGGCCAACGTCCTGACTTTC. Its protein product is CASRAGTSGANVLTF.

This clone is large (0.1 to 1%) within its sample. V usage is TRBV5-1 and J usage is TRBJ2-3; no reliable D call. Trimming shortened V by 0 bases and J by 0 bases, and 5 bases separated the two germline ends. Germline V gene lookup returns CDR1 SGHRS and CDR2 YFSETQ. The CDR3 runs 14 residues. The CDR3 DNA is TGCGCCAGCAGCTTGGATAGGAGCACAGATACGCAGTATTTT. Protein product: CASSLDRSTDTQYF.

This chain uses TRBV9 with TRBJ2-2, with TRBD2 as a possible D gene (6 bases). Germline-derived CDR1 and CDR2 are SGDLS and YYNGEE. The CDR3 totals 13 residues. V lost 7 bases to trimming and J lost 1 base, with 8 bases between them. The CDR3 is CASGGENTGELFF. The CDR3 DNA reads as TGTGCCAGCGGAGGGGAGAACACCGGGGAGCTGTTTTTT.

By sample fraction, this clone is large (0.1 to 1%). This chain connects TRBV28 to TRBJ1-5; D may be TRBD1 (6 bases). The CDR3 spans 13 residues. Trimming took 8 bases from V and 2 from J, leaving 10 bases between them. Germline values: CDR1 MDHEN, CDR2 SYDVKM. The CDR3 DNA sequence: TGTGCCAGCCAAAACAGGGGCAATCAGCCCCAGCATTTT. As protein: CASQNRGNQPQHF.

The rearrangement uses TRBV28 and TRBJ2-3, with 9 bases aligning to TRBD1. The CDR3 consists of 15 residues. CDR1 MDHEN and CDR2 SYDVKM come from the germline V gene. Unmatched junction bases numbered 5, after V lost 6 bases and J lost 1 base. The CDR3 DNA reads as TGTGCCAGCAGACCTTGGACAGGGGGCACAGATACGCAGTATTTT. Residues: CASRPWTGGTDTQYF.

The chain recombines TRBV11-3 with TRBJ2-3, with D perhaps matching TRBD2 (5 bases). This CDR3 contains 15 residues. The ends were cut back, 5 bases at V and 2 bases at J, with 14 bases in the middle. Germline V gene sequence: CDR1 SGHNT, CDR2 YENEEA. The CDR3, as DNA: TGTGCCAGCAGCCGCGGAGGAGGCTACACAGATACGCAGTATTTT. It yields the protein CASSRGGGYTDTQYF.

This clone ranks as large. The rearrangement uses TRBV11-3 and TRBJ1-1; no clear D gene. Germline-derived CDR1 and CDR2 are SGHNT and YENEEA. The CDR3 is made up of 14 amino acids. The germline V and J ends were trimmed by 5 bases and 7 bases, with 17 bases remaining between them. Here the CDR3 DNA reads TGTGCCAGCAGCCCGGATACTCCGACGGATGAAGCTTTCTTT. It specifies CASSPDTPTDEAFF.

In this sample, this clone turned up a few times. This chain connects TRBV9 to TRBJ1-1; tentative D call: TRBD1 (5 bases). V dropped 0 bases and J dropped 7 bases, with 19 bases sitting between them. This CDR3 contains 16 residues. Germline CDR1 reads SGDLS; CDR2 reads YYNGEE. The CDR3 nucleotides are TGTGCCAGCAGCGTAGCTCTGGGGCGCGGAGAGAGTGAAGCTTTCTTT. Its protein product is CASSVALGRGESEAFF.

This clone turned up a few times. The V call is TRBV5-1, the J call TRBJ2-2; TRBD1 matches at 8 bases. Germline V CDR1 and CDR2: SGHRS, YFSETQ. The CDR3 runs 15 residues. Germline trimming cut 3 bases from V and 5 bases from J; bases unmatched to any gene: 6. CDR3 amino acids: CASSSGQGVTGELFF. The CDR3 coding sequence is TGCGCCAGCAGCTCCGGACAGGGTGTTACCGGGGAGCTGTTTTTT.

By proportion, this clone is medium-sized (0.01 to 0.1%). This chain joins TRBV11-3 and TRBJ1-4; D possibly corresponds to TRBD1 (6 bases). V dropped 5 bases and J dropped 8 bases, with 21 bases sitting between them. Germline CDR1 and CDR2: SGHNT and YENEEA. The CDR3 has 16 residues. The CDR3 sequence is CASSHEGGRAREKLFF. The CDR3 DNA sequence: TGTGCCAGCAGCCACGAAGGGGGTCGCGCTAGGGAAAAACTGTTTTTT.

The chain joins TRBV29-1 to TRBJ2-1; possibly TRBD1 or TRBD2 for D (6 bases each). The V gene's germline CDR1 is SQVTM and CDR2 ANQGSEA. CDR3 length equals 12 residues. With 3 bases removed from V and 12 bases from J, the gap between germline ends came to 15 bases. For the CDR3, the DNA is TGCAGCGTTGAGGGGGGCCCGTCGGGGCAGTTCTTC. Its translation is CSVEGGPSGQFF.

This clone occurred a few times. This chain uses TRBV19 with TRBJ1-3; D unresolved. The CDR3 runs to 14 residues. Per the germline V gene, CDR1 is LNHDA and CDR2 is SQIVND (reference sequence). The germline V and J ends were trimmed by 2 bases and 2 bases, with 7 bases remaining between them. The chain's CDR3 is CASSIKEAGNTIYF. CDR3 nucleotide sequence: TGTGCCAGTAGTATAAAGGAGGCTGGAAACACCATATATTTT.

The rearrangement uses TRBV11-3 and TRBJ1-1; 7 nucleotides agree with TRBD1. CDR3 length equals 16 residues. Per the germline V gene, CDR1 is SGHNT and CDR2 is YENEEA. V lost 3 bases to trimming and J lost 1 base; unmatched junction nucleotides: 8. The DNA for the CDR3 is TGTGCCAGCAGCTTCCCGACAGGGTCTCCGAACACTGAAGCTTTCTTT. Residues: CASSFPTGSPNTEAFF.

This chain links TRBV11-3 with TRBJ1-1; no clear D gene. Per the germline V gene, CDR1 is SGHNT and CDR2 is YENEEA. V lost 2 bases and J 2 bases, leaving 12 bases between the germline ends. This CDR3 region has 15 residues. CDR3 region: CASSLSLSVNTEAFF. The DNA for the CDR3 is TGTGCCAGCAGCTTAAGTCTTTCGGTCAACACTGAAGCTTTCTTT. The variable domain in full, with the rest retrieved from reference TRBV11-3 and TRBJ1-1, is EAGVVQSPRYKIIEKKQPVAFWCNPISGHNTLYWYLQNLGQGPELLIRYENEEAVDDSQLPKDRFSAERLKGVDSTLKIQPAELGDSAVYLCASSLSLSVNTEAFFGQGTRLTVV.

The sample holds a few counts of this clone. V and J are TRBV19 and TRBJ2-7, with D perhaps assigned TRBD1 or TRBD2 (5 bases each). Looked up from germline, CDR1 is LNHDA and CDR2 is SQIVND (reference sequence). V was shortened by 4 bases and J by 7 bases, with 20 bases between the two germline ends. The CDR3 is 15 amino acids. CDR3 coding DNA: TGTGCCAGTAGTAGTGGGGCGGCAGGAGAGGGAGAGCAGTACTTC. Translating it yields CASSSGAAGEGEQYF. The full variable domain, with the rest looked up from reference TRBV19 and TRBJ2-7, is DGGITQSPKYLFRKEGQNVTLSCEQNLNHDAMYWYRQDPGQGLRLIYYSQIVNDFQKGDIAEGYSVSREKKESFPLTVTSAQKNPTAFYLCASSSGAAGEGEQYFGPGTRLTVT.

This clone was seen only a few times. This rearrangement joins TRBV6-8 to TRBJ1-4; D ambiguous. CDR3 length equals 15 residues. The V and J ends lost 0 bases and 8 bases respectively, with 13 bases between them. Germline loops: CDR1 MNHGY, CDR2 SAAAGT. The CDR3 is CASSYSGRPREKLFF. DNA of the CDR3: TGTGCCAGCAGTTACTCGGGCAGACCTAGGGAAAAACTGTTTTTT.